One T cell receptor beta chain is described in this entry. The antigen remains unidentified. PCR used 60 Vbeta primers and 13 Jbeta primers. Profiled with immunoSEQ multiplex PCR; TCRdb holds only in-frame clones, not every one. The sample lists 120,000 or so clones; roughly 80% were seen once. These data belong to a study of cytomegalovirus exposure and HLA in healthy donors. Findings and limits, study-wide: A later analysis, which compared TCR beta chains of equal frequency, found the HLA-associated ones more clonally expanded.

The sequencing sample was made of PBMCs. The sequence came from a man aged 30 to 39 in good health and CMV-seropositive.

The CDR3 DNA is TGTGCTGGGGTGGGGGCTCCGACCCTCTCTGGGGCCAACGTCCTGACTTTC. Translation gives CAGVGAPTLSGANVLTF. The chain carries TRBV30 and TRBJ2-6; D is perhaps TRBD1 (6 bases). Germline CDR1 GTSNPN, CDR2 SVGIG (reference sequence). The CDR3 totals 17 residues.